The 8 T cell receptor beta chains below were found in one sample sequenced in a study of cytomegalovirus exposure and HLA in healthy donors. Use of 60 Vbeta and 13 Jbeta primers characterized the PCR. Libraries were prepared by immunoSEQ multiplex PCR; TCRdb keeps only in-frame clonotypes and omits some of them. Among over 95,000 clones listed, about 74% were seen once. Sequencing was carried out using PBMCs. The source of these receptors is a female donor in good health and CMV-seronegative.

Here the CDR3 reads CASRDRGHRAGNTIYF. The CDR3 DNA follows: TGTGCCAGCAGGGACAGGGGGCATCGGGCTGGAAACACCATATATTTT. V usage is TRBV2 and J usage is TRBJ1-3; TRBD1 agrees at 11 bases. The CDR3 is made up of 16 amino acids. V dropped 6 bases and J dropped 2; count of bases not matched to a gene: 6. CDR1 and CDR2 (germline): SNHLY, FYNNEI.

There are a few counts of this clone. The chain couples TRBV5-1 to TRBJ1-2, with D possibly TRBD1 on 6 matching bases. The CDR3 is 14 residues long. Trimming took 4 bases from V and 7 from J, leaving 17 bases between them. Germline V gene data show CDR1 as SGHRS and CDR2 as YFSETQ. The CDR3 DNA reads as TGCGCCAGCAGCCTGGGCAGGGGCGTGGTTGGCTACACCTTC. Translating it yields CASSLGRGVVGYTF. Full variable domain (outside the CDR3, taken from reference TRBV5-1 and TRBJ1-2): KAGVTQTPRYLIKTRGQQVTLSCSPISGHRSVSWYQQTPGQGLQFLFEYFSETQRNKGNFPGRFSGRQFSNSRSEMNVSTLELGDSALYLCASSLGRGVVGYTFGSGTRLTVV.

CDR3 in amino acids: CASSYATGVGTQYF. CDR3 DNA: TGTGCCAGCAGTTACGCGACAGGAGTGGGTACGCAGTATTTT. V is TRBV6-5 and J is TRBJ2-3; the D gene is possibly TRBD1 (6 bases). The length of the CDR3 is 14 residues. Trimming shortened V by 2 bases and J by 8 bases, and 14 bases separated the two germline ends. CDR1 and CDR2 (germline): MNHEY, SVGAGI.

In the case of this clone: An end of the junction does not agree with germline; a read error may underlie this. The rearrangement uses TRBV7-7 and TRBJ2-2; D is unclear. This CDR3 region has 14 residues. CDR1 and CDR2 (germline): SSHAT, FNYEAQ (reference sequence). CDR3 bases: TGTGCTAGCAGATATACAGCAGGATCCGGGGAGCTGTTTTTT. Protein product: CASRYTAGSGELFF.

This chain joins TRBV5-1 and TRBJ2-7; 12 bases map to TRBD1. CDR1 is SGHRS, CDR2 YFSETQ, per germline. CDR3 length: 17 amino acids. Trimming cost V 0 bases and J 0 bases; bases outside gene matches: 4. The CDR3 DNA sequence: TGCGCCAGCAGCTTGGGCGGGACAGGGGGCCCCTCCTACGAGCAGTACTTC. This gives the protein CASSLGGTGGPSYEQYF.

On this clone: The junction departs from the called germline gene at one end, perhaps through a read error. The V call is TRBV10-2, the J call TRBJ1-1; D perhaps matches TRBD1 (6 bases). This CDR3 contains 14 residues. Germline V lookup: CDR1 WSHSY, CDR2 SAAADI. The CDR3 reads CAGSERRGNTEAFF. The CDR3 bases are TGCGCCGGCAGTGAACGCAGGGGTAACACTGAAGCTTTCTTT.

J is TRBJ2-5 and V is TRBV2, with D tentatively TRBD2 (5 bases). The CDR3 is 13 residues long. In germline, CDR1 is SNHLY, CDR2 FYNNEI. The V gene lost 6 bases and the J gene lost 7 bases, with 15 bases spanning the gap. The CDR3 DNA reads TGTGCCAGCAGGGTACTAGGAGAGGGGACCCAGTACTTC. It yields the protein CASRVLGEGTQYF. The variable domain in full, completed from reference TRBV2 and TRBJ2-5, reads EPEVTQTPSHQVTQMGQEVILRCVPISNHLYFYWYRQILGQKVEFLVSFYNNEISEKSEIFDDQFSVERPDGSNFTLKIRSTKLEDSAMYFCASRVLGEGTQYFGPGTRLLVL.

This clone has only a few counts. The rearrangement uses TRBV21-1 and TRBJ2-5; the DNA was not used to check the table's D call, TRBD2. TRBV21-1 is shown as a pseudogene. The CDR3 is made up of 14 amino acids. This chain's CDR3 is CASTEEWRQETQYF. For the CDR3, the DNA is TGTGCCAGTACCGAGGAATGGCGGCAAGAGACCCAGTACTTC.